This TCR beta chain originates from a study of siplizumab effects on memory and regulatory T cells (dated by TCRdb to between 2018 and 2021). About the study as a whole: The effect of the anti-CD2 antibody siplizumab on alloreactive T-cell subsets was examined in allogeneic mixed lymphocyte reactions constructed from human PBMCs.

Sorted unstimulated T cells and proliferating T cells recovered from mixed lymphocyte reactions were subjected to TCRbeta CDR3 sequencing. Fresh whole blood from some eleven HLA-typed healthy donors was used to isolate PBMCs. Unstimulated CD4+ non-regulatory T cells were FACS-sorted to map the origin of alloreactive clones. The library was built by means of the immunoSEQ multiplex PCR assay. Each sample had 90,000 to 100,000 TCR templates assayed by the deep sequencing platform. Genomic DNA extracted from sorted T cells was used for TCRbeta CDR3 sequencing. In the authors' own workflow: Clonal analysis of TCRbeta CDR3 data was done in the R programming language. Alloreactive CD4+ and CD8+ clones were identified by comparing unstimulated samples to CFSE-low samples taken after the reaction. Regulatory or non-regulatory origin was assigned to alloreactive CD4+ clones by matching of sequences to sorted unstimulated Treg and non-Treg repertoires. The clones in this table, taken by TCRdb from immuneACCESS, are in-frame only. Not every clone is retained; where verified, under half of the shortfall comes from an unresolved V gene, and the cause of the rest is unknown. That table gives V, J and clone size, and the DNA gave D and trimming. The sample contains over 100,000 clones, about 94% of them found a single time. Around 0.15% of the sample rests with the top ten.

Including cysteine and phenylalanine, the CDR3 has 12 amino acids. Just the 36-base CDR3 DNA is kept, in frame starting at base 1. V is cut by 5 bases and J by 5 bases, and the space between the germline ends is 10 bases. CDR1 and CDR2 (ENHRY, SYGVKD) derive from the germline V gene. Turning to this clone: Its antigen remains undetermined. Base qualities are not provided; no much larger clone lies one nucleotide away.

General findings and caveats noted by the study authors: Among mappable alloreactive CD4+ clones, an average Treg-derived fraction of around 71% was observed with siplizumab, compared with less than 35% in control reactions. Whether proliferating Tregs from siplizumab cultures were suppressive was not functionally confirmed. Sequences below about 10^-5 frequency were poorly captured, so only a minor fraction of alloreactive clones could be mapped to unstimulated subsets. The cumulative frequency of alloreactive sequences traceable to unstimulated CD4+ memory T cells was significantly reduced by siplizumab. A naive or memory phenotype could not be assigned to roughly 80-97% of proliferating CD4+ or CD8+ clones. Compared with memory T cells, unstimulated naive T cells appeared more diverse, and naive cells seemed to make a substantial contribution to the alloresponse.

The TCR originated in a human donor in good health. Recombination connected TRBV10-3 to TRBJ2-7; the D gene identity is not certain. The sequenced material came from non-Treg CD4+ T cells sorted from blood. The cell subset or site label, as the study defines it: FACS-sorted unstimulated CD4+ non-regulatory T cells. CDR3 reads: CAISLGVDEQYF. The DNA sequence is TGTGCCATCAGTCTCGGTGTCGACGAGCAGTACTTC.